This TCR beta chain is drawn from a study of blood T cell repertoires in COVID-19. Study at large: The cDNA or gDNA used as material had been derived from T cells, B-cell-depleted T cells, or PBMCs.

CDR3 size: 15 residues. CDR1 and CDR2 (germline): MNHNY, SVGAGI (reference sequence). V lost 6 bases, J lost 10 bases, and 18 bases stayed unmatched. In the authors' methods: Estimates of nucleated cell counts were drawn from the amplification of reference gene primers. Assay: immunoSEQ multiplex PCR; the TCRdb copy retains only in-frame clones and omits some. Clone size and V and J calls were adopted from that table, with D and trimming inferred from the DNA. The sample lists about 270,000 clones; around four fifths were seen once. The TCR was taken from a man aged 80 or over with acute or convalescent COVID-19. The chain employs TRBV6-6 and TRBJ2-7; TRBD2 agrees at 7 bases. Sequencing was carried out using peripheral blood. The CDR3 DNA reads TGTGCCAGCAGATCCGGGTCTAGCGGTTTGTTGGAACAGTACTTC. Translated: CASRSGSSGLLEQYF.